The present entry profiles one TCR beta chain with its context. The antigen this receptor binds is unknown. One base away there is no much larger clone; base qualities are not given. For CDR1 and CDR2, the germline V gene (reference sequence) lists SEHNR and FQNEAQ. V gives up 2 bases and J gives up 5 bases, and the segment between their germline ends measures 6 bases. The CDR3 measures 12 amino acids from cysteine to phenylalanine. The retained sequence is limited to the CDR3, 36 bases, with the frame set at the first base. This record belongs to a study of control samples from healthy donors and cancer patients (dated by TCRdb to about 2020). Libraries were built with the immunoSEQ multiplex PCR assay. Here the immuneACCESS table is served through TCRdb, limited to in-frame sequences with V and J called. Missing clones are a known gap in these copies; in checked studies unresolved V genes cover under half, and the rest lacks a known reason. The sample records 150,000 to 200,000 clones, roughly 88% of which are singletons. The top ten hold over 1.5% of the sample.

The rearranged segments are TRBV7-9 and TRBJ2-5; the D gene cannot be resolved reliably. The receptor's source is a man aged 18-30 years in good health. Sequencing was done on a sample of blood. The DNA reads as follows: TGTGCCAGCAGCTTAAACGAGGAGACCCAGTACTTC. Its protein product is CASSLNEETQYF.